Below are 25 T cell receptor beta chains sequenced from a single sample in a study of shared clonotypes between healthy human individuals. Here immunoSEQ multiplex PCR was the method, and the copy in TCRdb shows in-frame clones only, minus some. The sample lists about 480,000 clones; around 79% were seen once. Sequenced sample: PBMCs. The receptors were sampled from a woman in her thirties or forties in good health. Some clones in this sample may be carry-over from other donors' samples.

The chain joins TRBV28 to TRBJ1-5; possible D gene TRBD1, 5 bases. With 7 bases removed from V and 5 bases from J, the gap between germline ends came to 21 bases. There are 16 residues in the CDR3. Germline V lookup: CDR1 MDHEN, CDR2 SYDVKM. The CDR3 protein is CASTFPGQVGDQPQHF. The CDR3 coding sequence is TGTGCCAGCACCTTCCCAGGGCAGGTGGGCGATCAGCCCCAGCATTTT.

Details on this clone: A much larger clone sits a single nucleotide away, making a read error possible. In the same sample, other DNA sequences code for this CDR3. The V and J genes are TRBV5-8 and TRBJ2-7; weak D call: TRBD2 (5 bases). The CDR3 totals 11 residues. Germline V gene data show CDR1 as SGHTS and CDR2 as YDEGEE. V lost 4 bases to trimming and J lost 4 bases, with 6 bases between them. CDR3 DNA sequence: TGTGCCAGCAGCCGGGGATACGAGCAGTACTTC. Translated: CASSRGYEQYF.

The chain employs TRBV9 and TRBJ2-7, with D possibly being TRBD2 (5 bases). CDR1 SGDLS and CDR2 YYNGEE come from the germline V gene. V lost 3 bases to trimming and J lost 1 base, with 8 bases between them. The CDR3 is 13 amino acids. CDR3: CASSGGPSYEQYF. The CDR3 coding sequence is TGTGCCAGCAGCGGAGGGCCTTCCTACGAGCAGTACTTC.

The chain couples TRBV5-1 to TRBJ2-7; D might be TRBD1 or TRBD2, each matching 5 bases. Germline CDR1 SGHRS, CDR2 YFSETQ. V lost 1 base to trimming and J lost 2 bases, with 13 bases between them. There are 15 residues in the CDR3. CDR3 coding DNA: TGCGCCAGCAGCTTGTACGGGACGGTAACCTACGAGCAGTACTTC. This gives the protein CASSLYGTVTYEQYF.

As to this clone: The sample has other DNA sequences that encode this CDR3 too. The chain couples TRBV5-4 to TRBJ2-1, with TRBD2 matching over 7 bases. This CDR3 has 15 amino acids. V lost 2 bases to trimming and J lost 4 bases; unmatched junction nucleotides: 6. Germline loops: CDR1 SGHNT, CDR2 YYREEE (reference sequence). In nucleotides, the CDR3 is TGTGCCAGCAGCTTTCCGAGCGGGGATTACAATGAGCAGTTCTTC. Protein: CASSFPSGDYNEQFF.

This chain connects TRBV7-3 to TRBJ1-2; the match to TRBD1 covers 7 bases. This CDR3 is 13 amino acids long. Germline V CDR1 and CDR2: SGHTA, FQGTGA. J gave up 8 bases and V 1 base, and 4 bases lay outside the gene matches. CDR3: CASSLRTGEGYTF. The CDR3 nucleotides read TGTGCCAGCAGCTTAAGGACAGGAGAAGGCTACACCTTC.

The sample holds one count of this clone. V is TRBV11-2 and J is TRBJ2-7, with 10 positions matching TRBD2. V gave up 5 bases and J gave up 2 bases; unmatched junction bases: 0. This CDR3 comprises 13 residues. Germline CDR1 reads SGHAT; CDR2 reads FQNNGV. This CDR3 reads CASSLAGAYEQYF. The DNA of the CDR3 is TGTGCCAGCAGCCTAGCGGGGGCCTACGAGCAGTACTTC.

V gene TRBV10-3 combines with J gene TRBJ2-5; D unclear. CDR1 is ENHRY, CDR2 SYGVKD, per germline. The CDR3 has 12 amino acids. Trimming removed 10 bases at V and 4 bases at J, with 13 bases between. The CDR3 region has the DNA TGTGCCACCTCCGGACGTGGAGAGACCCAGTACTTC. The encoded protein is CATSGRGETQYF.

The chain recombines TRBV7-9 with TRBJ2-1, with 9 bases matching TRBD1. The junction had 7 bases not matched to a gene; V was cut back by 5 bases and J by 8 bases. This CDR3 contains 14 residues. CDR1 and CDR2 (germline): SEHNR, FQNEAQ (reference sequence). CDR3 bases: TGTGCCAGCAGCAACGGGACAGGGCGGGATGAGCAGTTCTTC. Its translation: CASSNGTGRDEQFF.

J is TRBJ2-3 and V is TRBV7-8; D gene uncertain. Trimming removed 1 base from V and 5 bases from J, with 13 bases in between. The V gene's germline CDR1 is SGHVS and CDR2 FQNEAQ. This CDR3 region has 15 residues. This CDR3 reads CASSLVRLPGDTQYF. The CDR3, as DNA: TGTGCCAGCAGCTTAGTTCGGCTGCCCGGAGATACGCAGTATTTT.

V is TRBV11-1 and J is TRBJ1-1; a possible D gene is TRBD1 (6 bases). Deletions cut 5 bases from V and 2 bases from J, with 18 bases between. Germline lookup yields CDR1 SGHAT and CDR2 FQDESV (reference sequence). The CDR3 length is 16 residues. CDR3 in amino acids: CASSPSNRGENTEAFF. The CDR3 nucleotides are TGTGCCAGCAGCCCATCAAATAGGGGGGAAAACACTGAAGCTTTCTTT.

The CDR3 here is CASSQGPQRETQYF. The CDR3 DNA reads as TGCGCCAGCAGCCAAGGCCCCCAGAGAGAGACCCAGTACTTC. The V gene is TRBV4-1, the J gene TRBJ2-5; the D is unclear. Trimming left V 1 base short and J 4 bases short, with 10 bases between. The CDR3 extends over 14 amino acids. Germline V gene sequence: CDR1 MGHRA, CDR2 YSYEKL.

V and J are TRBV30 and TRBJ2-3; D assignment may be TRBD1 or TRBD2 (5 bases each). The germline V gene has CDR1 GTSNPN and CDR2 SVGIG (reference sequence). The CDR3 loop spans 17 amino acids. V lost 0 bases to trimming and J lost 2 bases, with 18 bases between them. The CDR3 DNA is TGTGCCTGGAGTGTTCTTGGGACCCAACTTTTCACAGATACGCAGTATTTT. Encoded protein: CAWSVLGTQLFTDTQYF.

This chain connects TRBV11-2 to TRBJ2-3; 11 bases fit TRBD2. This CDR3 spans 17 amino acids. CDR1 and CDR2 (germline): SGHAT, FQNNGV. The V gene end was trimmed by 3 bases and the J gene end by 3 bases; junction bases not matched to a gene: 8. In DNA form, the CDR3 reads TGTGCCAGCAGCTTGAGGCTAGCGGGGGGAGGGACAGATACGCAGTATTTT. Its protein product is CASSLRLAGGGTDTQYF.

V is TRBV5-6 and J is TRBJ1-2; tentative D call: TRBD1 (5 bases). In germline, CDR1 is SGHDT, CDR2 YYEEEE. Between the trimmed V and J ends, which lost 1 base and 4 bases, there was a span of 11 bases. This CDR3 spans 14 amino acids. The CDR3: CASSLYQGGYGYTF. CDR3 coding DNA: TGTGCCAGCAGCTTGTACCAGGGAGGCTATGGCTACACCTTC.

The sample holds a few counts of this clone. The chain combines TRBV28 with TRBJ2-3; either TRBD1 or TRBD2 may fit D (5 bases each). This CDR3 has 14 residues. Trimming took off 2 bases at V and 6 bases at J, with 12 bases between the two ends. Germline CDR1 MDHEN, CDR2 SYDVKM. The CDR3 sequence is CASSLQGPWDTQYF. CDR3 sequence (DNA): TGTGCCAGCAGTTTACAGGGACCCTGGGATACGCAGTATTTT.

The chain links TRBV23-1 to TRBJ2-7; D might be TRBD2 (6 bases). TRBV23-1 qualifies as an ORF whose function is uncertain. This CDR3 spans 12 amino acids. V was trimmed by 4 bases and J by 6 bases, leaving 10 bases between them. The CDR3 bases are TGCGCCAGCAGTCGGGGGGTCGGCGAGCAGTACTTC. Protein sequence: CASSRGVGEQYF.

CDR3 amino acids: CASIESALWPGELFF. CDR3 nucleotide sequence: TGCGCCAGCATTGAGTCCGCCCTATGGCCCGGGGAGCTGTTTTTT. The gene calls are TRBV5-1 and TRBJ2-2; no firm D call. Trimming took 6 bases from V and 6 from J, leaving 18 bases between them. The CDR3 consists of 15 residues. CDR1 is SGHRS and CDR2 is YFSETQ in the germline V gene.

The chain employs TRBV6-1 and TRBJ2-5; 7 positions match TRBD1. Losses at the gene ends were 6 bases for V and 5 bases for J; bases not matched to a gene: 6. The CDR3 spans 13 residues. Germline V gives CDR1 MNHNS, CDR2 SASEGT. Here the CDR3 reads CASRRQGMETQYF. The DNA of the CDR3 is TGTGCCAGCAGACGACAGGGTATGGAGACCCAGTACTTC.

J is TRBJ1-2 and V is TRBV18; 9 nucleotides align to TRBD1. Germline-derived CDR1 and CDR2 are KGHSH and LQKENI. The CDR3 length is 14 residues. J was trimmed by 4 bases and V by 6 bases; bases with no gene match: 6. The CDR3 DNA reads as TGTGCCAGCTCTGGGACAGGGATCGGCTATGGCTACACCTTC. This translates into CASSGTGIGYGYTF.

CDR3 region: CSVLRTSGPGGNIQYF. As DNA, the CDR3 is TGCAGCGTTCTTAGGACTAGCGGACCCGGGGGAAACATTCAGTACTTC. The chain links TRBV29-1 to TRBJ2-4, with 10 positions matching TRBD2. V was pared by 5 bases and J by 6 bases, with 13 bases of the junction left unmatched. The CDR3 loop spans 16 amino acids. Germline CDR1 and CDR2: SQVTM and ANQGSEA.

This clone has only one observation. The chain joins TRBV19 to TRBJ2-3, with a tentative D call TRBD2 (6 bases). CDR3 size: 14 residues. Trimming removed 5 bases from V and 1 base from J, with 10 bases in between. Germline V gives CDR1 LNHDA, CDR2 SQIVND (reference sequence). The CDR3 region is CASSPTGGTDTQYF. The CDR3 nucleotides are TGTGCCAGTAGTCCTACGGGAGGCACAGATACGCAGTATTTT.

The genes are TRBV5-1 and TRBJ2-2; D not certain. The CDR3 contains 16 residues. V was pared by 3 bases and J by 2 bases, with 14 bases between. CDR1 is SGHRS, CDR2 YFSETQ, per germline. The CDR3 region has the DNA TGCGCCAGCAGCTCAGACGGAGACTTAAACACCGGGGAGCTGTTTTTT. Translated, it gives CASSSDGDLNTGELFF.

This clone was found a few times. This chain joins TRBV7-6 and TRBJ1-2, with TRBD1 as a possible D gene (6 bases). Germline V gene lookup returns CDR1 SGHVS and CDR2 FNYEAQ. CDR3 length: 16 residues. The V end was cut by 0 bases, the J end by 8 bases, with 19 bases between. The CDR3 loop reads CASSLAGGRAGYGYTF. In DNA, the CDR3 is TGTGCCAGCAGCTTAGCGGGGGGCAGGGCCGGGTACGGCTACACCTTC.

The gene calls are TRBV28 and TRBJ1-5, with 9 bases fitting TRBD1. CDR3 length equals 15 residues. Germline V CDR1 and CDR2: MDHEN, SYDVKM. After removal of 4 bases from V and 5 bases from J, the junction contained 6 bases not matched to a gene. The CDR3 DNA sequence: TGTGCCAGCAGTTCTCCCCGACAGGGGGATCAGCCCCAGCATTTT. Its translation: CASSSPRQGDQPQHF.